Below, 24 T cell receptor beta chains from the same sample are listed, as sequenced in a study of shared clonotypes between healthy human individuals. Only in-frame clones appear in the TCRdb table, and some are missing; sequencing was by immunoSEQ multiplex PCR. The repertoire holds approximately 95,000 clones, with roughly two thirds as singletons. Sample: memory CD8+ T cells sorted from blood. Specified subset: CD45RO+ cells pooled with CCR7-negative TemRA cells. The receptor set was obtained from a man younger than 45 in good health.

The chain combines TRBV7-7 with TRBJ2-6, with D uncertain. This CDR3 region has 17 residues. Germline assignment: CDR1 SSHAT and CDR2 FNYEAQ (reference sequence). Trimming pared 5 bases from V and 5 bases from J, leaving 19 bases between. This CDR3 reads CASSGRLPQSRANVLTF. CDR3 bases: TGTGCCAGCAGCGGGCGCTTGCCACAAAGTCGGGCCAACGTCCTGACTTTC.

This chain joins TRBV28 and TRBJ1-5; 8 nucleotides match TRBD1. CDR1 is MDHEN, CDR2 SYDVKM, per germline. CDR3 length: 16 residues. V shed 7 bases and J 0 bases; nucleotides not matched to a gene: 8. The CDR3 nucleotides are TGTGCCAGCACCCTACCGGGACAGGATAGCAATCAGCCCCAGCATTTT. It translates to CASTLPGQDSNQPQHF.

The V gene is TRBV11-1, the J gene TRBJ1-2, with D perhaps matching TRBD1 (6 bases). Germline loops: CDR1 SGHAT, CDR2 FQDESV (reference sequence). V shed 5 bases and J shed 3 bases, with 16 bases lying between them. The CDR3 runs to 15 residues. The CDR3 DNA follows: TGTGCCAGCAGCCCGCAAGACACAGGGTACTATGGCTACACCTTC. Protein sequence: CASSPQDTGYYGYTF.

The gene calls are TRBV7-2 and TRBJ2-1, with 10 bases identical to TRBD1. Germline CDR1 is SGHTA and CDR2 is FQGNSA. V lost 4 bases to trimming and J lost 9 bases; unmatched junction nucleotides: 9. The CDR3 runs to 15 residues. The CDR3 loop is CASSSAGTGVGEQFF. DNA for the CDR3: TGTGCCAGCAGCTCCGCCGGGACAGGGGTGGGTGAGCAGTTCTTC.

This clone was seen more than once but under ten times. This rearrangement joins TRBV2 to TRBJ2-7; 9 bases are shared with TRBD1. V lost 10 bases and J lost 4; bases outside the gene matches: 5. Germline CDR1 SNHLY, CDR2 FYNNEI. This CDR3 contains 12 residues. The CDR3 nucleotides read TGTGCCACCAGGACAGGGGAATACGAGCAGTACTTC. Amino acids: CATRTGEYEQYF. Using reference TRBV2 and TRBJ2-7 for the parts outside the CDR3, the full variable domain is EPEVTQTPSHQVTQMGQEVILRCVPISNHLYFYWYRQILGQKVEFLVSFYNNEISEKSEIFDDQFSVERPDGSNFTLKIRSTKLEDSAMYFCATRTGEYEQYFGPGTRLTVT.

The count of this clone is one. The J gene is TRBJ2-6, the V gene TRBV30; maybe TRBD1 (5 bases). The germline V gene has CDR1 GTSNPN and CDR2 SVGIG (reference sequence). V lost 2 bases, J lost 2 bases, and 7 bases lay in between. CDR3 length equals 14 residues. CDR3 bases: TGTGCCTGGAGTTGGGGCGCTGGGGCCAACGTCCTGACTTTC. Translation: CAWSWGAGANVLTF.

V gene TRBV28 combines with J gene TRBJ1-5; possibly TRBD1 for D (5 bases). CDR1 is MDHEN and CDR2 is SYDVKM in the germline V gene. This CDR3 spans 15 amino acids. Trimming shortened V by 4 bases and J by 5 bases, and 15 bases separated the two germline ends. The CDR3 sequence: CASSWRQGYHQPQHF. The CDR3 DNA follows: TGTGCCAGCAGTTGGCGGCAGGGCTATCATCAGCCCCAGCATTTT.

This chain links TRBV5-4 with TRBJ1-1, with 8 bases identical to TRBD1. The CDR3 runs to 15 residues. CDR1 is SGHNT and CDR2 is YYREEE in the germline V gene (reference sequence). Losses at the gene ends were 4 bases for V and 4 bases for J; bases not matched to a gene: 9. This CDR3 reads CASSPQTGVGTEAFF. Written as DNA, the CDR3 is TGTGCCAGCAGCCCCCAGACAGGGGTGGGCACTGAAGCTTTCTTT.

This clone was observed a few times. The chain combines TRBV11-3 with TRBJ2-2, with no clear D. Trimming pared 2 bases from V and 7 bases from J, leaving 2 bases between. In germline, CDR1 is SGHNT, CDR2 YENEEA. The length of the CDR3 is 11 residues. This CDR3 is CASSLLGELFF. DNA of the CDR3: TGTGCCAGCAGCTTACTCGGGGAGCTGTTTTTT.

This chain connects TRBV7-6 to TRBJ2-1; TRBD2 might be the D (6 bases). The germline V and J ends were trimmed by 8 bases and 0 bases, with 8 bases remaining between them. The CDR3 contains 13 residues. Germline CDR1 SGHVS, CDR2 FNYEAQ. The CDR3 DNA follows: TGTGCCAGCGGGAGGACCTCCTACAATGAGCAGTTCTTC. It encodes CASGRTSYNEQFF.

The rearrangement uses TRBV18 and TRBJ2-1; 11 bases agree with TRBD2. Per germline, CDR1 KGHSH and CDR2 LQKENI. This CDR3 has 15 amino acids. The ends lost 5 bases at V and 4 bases at J; junction bases unmatched: 4. CDR3 nucleotide sequence: TGTGCCAGCTCATTGACTAGCGGGACGTACAATGAGCAGTTCTTC. Amino acids: CASSLTSGTYNEQFF.

The sample holds many counts of this clone. The V and J genes are TRBV28 and TRBJ2-7; 10 positions agree with TRBD1. The V segment lost 5 bases and the J segment 2 bases; nucleotides outside the gene matches: 9. CDR3 length: 16 amino acids. CDR1 is MDHEN, CDR2 SYDVKM, per germline. CDR3 in amino acids: CASSARDRGQPYEQYF. CDR3 nucleotide sequence: TGTGCCAGCAGTGCACGGGACAGGGGACAGCCCTACGAGCAGTACTTC.

The chain employs TRBV5-6 and TRBJ2-2; 10 nucleotides line up with TRBD2. Germline CDR1 SGHDT, CDR2 YYEEEE. The CDR3 is made up of 16 amino acids. V shed 2 bases and J 8 bases; nucleotides not matched to a gene: 9. CDR3 coding DNA: TGTGCCAGCAGCTTCGGACTAGCGGTGACCAGGGGGGAGCTGTTTTTT. Protein: CASSFGLAVTRGELFF. Using reference TRBV5-6 and TRBJ2-2 for the parts outside the CDR3, the full variable domain is DAGVTQSPTHLIKTRGQQVTLRCSPKSGHDTVSWYQQALGQGPQFIFQYYEEEERQRGNFPDRFSGHQFPNYSSELNVNALLLGDSALYLCASSFGLAVTRGELFFGEGSRLTVL.

V is TRBV4-1 and J is TRBJ2-7; 9 nucleotides match TRBD1. CDR1 is MGHRA and CDR2 is YSYEKL in the germline V gene. The CDR3 has 13 amino acids. Trimming removed 4 bases from V and 2 bases from J; junction bases left unmatched: 0. In DNA, the CDR3 is TGCGCCAGCAGCCGGGACAGGGCCTACGAGCAGTACTTC. Residues: CASSRDRAYEQYF.

There are a few counts of this clone. The chain carries TRBV10-2 and TRBJ2-7; tentative D call: TRBD2 (5 bases). The V end was cut by 6 bases, the J end by 0 bases, with 9 bases between. The V gene's germline CDR1 is WSHSY and CDR2 SAAADI. CDR3 length: 13 residues. The CDR3 nucleotides read TGCGCCAGCAGGGACTTTTCCTCCTACGAGCAGTACTTC. Protein product: CASRDFSSYEQYF.

This chain connects TRBV7-9 to TRBJ1-1; D gene uncertain. Deletions cut 5 bases from V and 2 bases from J, with 15 bases between. This CDR3 spans 15 amino acids. CDR1 and CDR2 (germline): SEHNR, FQNEAQ (reference sequence). In nucleotides, the CDR3 is TGTGCCAGCAGCCTCTGGGAGGGATTAAACACTGAAGCTTTCTTT. This encodes CASSLWEGLNTEAFF.

The V and J genes are TRBV6-1 and TRBJ2-7, with 11 bases that match TRBD1. CDR1 and CDR2 from the germline V gene are MNHNS and SASEGT. The CDR3 consists of 15 residues. Germline trimming cut 6 bases from V and 3 bases from J; bases unmatched to any gene: 7. The CDR3 loop reads CASSWDRGNFYEQYF. CDR3 bases: TGTGCCAGCAGCTGGGACAGGGGGAACTTCTACGAGCAGTACTTC.

This clone was detected ten times or more. Written as DNA, the CDR3 is TGTGCCATCAGTGACCGGGACAGGGGAACAGGGGATGAGCAGTTCTTC. Translation: CAISDRDRGTGDEQFF. The chain employs TRBV10-3 and TRBJ2-1; 10 positions agree with TRBD1. The CDR3 contains 16 residues. V lost 3 bases to trimming and J lost 8 bases; unmatched junction nucleotides: 10. Looked up from germline, CDR1 is ENHRY and CDR2 is SYGVKD.

The CDR3 region is CASSLEQGFRAFF. As DNA, the CDR3 is TGTGCCAGCAGCTTAGAACAGGGTTTCCGAGCTTTCTTT. This chain joins TRBV7-9 and TRBJ1-1, with D perhaps matching TRBD1 (6 bases). V lost 1 base to trimming and J lost 10 bases, with 13 bases between them. The CDR3 length is 13 residues. The germline V gene encodes CDR1 SEHNR and CDR2 FQNEAQ (reference sequence).

The V gene is TRBV18, the J gene TRBJ2-5; 12 bases match TRBD1. Trimming at V came to 3 bases and at J to 5 bases, leaving 4 bases not matched to a gene. Germline lookup yields CDR1 KGHSH and CDR2 LQKENI. The CDR3 totals 15 residues. CDR3 DNA: TGTGCCAGCTCACCCGGGACAGGGGGCGCGGAGACCCAGTACTTC. Residues: CASSPGTGGAETQYF. The whole variable domain, filled in from reference TRBV18 and TRBJ2-5, reads NAGVMQNPRHLVRRRGQEARLRCSPMKGHSHVYWYRQLPEEGLKFMVYLQKENIIDESGMPKERFSAEFPKEGPSILRIQQVVRGDSAAYFCASSPGTGGAETQYFGPGTRLLVL.

There are a few counts of this clone. The V call is TRBV28, the J call TRBJ2-1, with a tentative D call TRBD2 (6 bases). The CDR3 spans 16 residues. Germline V gene lookup returns CDR1 MDHEN and CDR2 SYDVKM. Trimming left V 5 bases short and J 4 bases short, with 18 bases between. CDR3 in DNA: TGTGCCAGCAGTCCCCTCAGGGCGGGGTTATACAATGAGCAGTTCTTC. Encoded protein: CASSPLRAGLYNEQFF.

This clone was detected ten times or more. The chain joins TRBV9 to TRBJ2-7, with D perhaps matching TRBD1 (7 bases). This CDR3 is built from 16 residues. V shed 1 base and J shed 6 bases, with 20 bases lying between them. Germline CDR1 is SGDLS and CDR2 is YYNGEE. Here the CDR3 reads CASSVSPQGGSGEQYF. CDR3 DNA: TGTGCCAGCAGCGTAAGCCCGCAGGGGGGCTCGGGCGAGCAGTACTTC. Complete variable domain (other parts from reference TRBV9 and TRBJ2-7): DSGVTQTPKHLITATGQRVTLRCSPRSGDLSVYWYQQSLDQGLQFLIQYYNGEERAKGNILERFSAQQFPDLHSELNLSSLELGDSALYFCASSVSPQGGSGEQYFGPGTRLTVT.

In this sample, this clone turned up many times. The chain couples TRBV7-9 to TRBJ1-4; D remains ambiguous. This CDR3 is 15 amino acids long. Germline CDR1 reads SEHNR; CDR2 reads FQNEAQ (reference sequence). V was pared by 5 bases and J by 0 bases, with 10 bases between. CDR3 region: CASSASRTTNEKLFF. The CDR3 bases are TGTGCCAGCAGCGCGAGCCGTACAACTAATGAAAAACTGTTTTTT.

The chain links TRBV4-1 to TRBJ1-1; no firm D call. The CDR3 contains 13 residues. V lost 6 bases to trimming and J lost 7 bases, with 15 bases between them. Germline V lookup: CDR1 MGHRA, CDR2 YSYEKL. The chain's CDR3 is CASSPDPGLEAFF. The DNA for the CDR3 is TGCGCCAGCAGTCCCGATCCCGGACTTGAAGCTTTCTTT.